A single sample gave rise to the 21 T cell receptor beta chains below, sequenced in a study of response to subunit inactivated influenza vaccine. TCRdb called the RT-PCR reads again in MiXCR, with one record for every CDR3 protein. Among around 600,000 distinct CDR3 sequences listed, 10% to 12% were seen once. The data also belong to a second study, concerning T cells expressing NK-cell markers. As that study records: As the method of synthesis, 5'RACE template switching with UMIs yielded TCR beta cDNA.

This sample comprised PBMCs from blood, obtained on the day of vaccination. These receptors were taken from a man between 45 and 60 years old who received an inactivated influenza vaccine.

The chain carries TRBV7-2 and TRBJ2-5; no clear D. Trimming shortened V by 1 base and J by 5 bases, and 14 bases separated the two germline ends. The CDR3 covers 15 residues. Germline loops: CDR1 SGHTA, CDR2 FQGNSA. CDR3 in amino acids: CASSLVPMRMETQYF. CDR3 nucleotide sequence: TGTGCCAGCAGCTTAGTGCCCATGCGAATGGAGACCCAGTACTTC.

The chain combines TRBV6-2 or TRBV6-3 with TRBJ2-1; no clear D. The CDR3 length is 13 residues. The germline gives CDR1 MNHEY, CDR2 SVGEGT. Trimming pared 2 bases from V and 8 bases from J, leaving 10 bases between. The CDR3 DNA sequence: TGTGCCAGCAGTTACCCACTAAACCATGAGCAGTTCTTC. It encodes CASSYPLNHEQFF.

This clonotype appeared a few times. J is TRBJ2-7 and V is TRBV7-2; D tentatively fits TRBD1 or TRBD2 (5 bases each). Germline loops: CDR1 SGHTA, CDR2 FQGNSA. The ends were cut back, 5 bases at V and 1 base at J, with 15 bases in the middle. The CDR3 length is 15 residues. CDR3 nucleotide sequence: TGTGCCAGCAGCATCGGGACGGTGACATCCTACGAGCAGTACTTC. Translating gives CASSIGTVTSYEQYF.

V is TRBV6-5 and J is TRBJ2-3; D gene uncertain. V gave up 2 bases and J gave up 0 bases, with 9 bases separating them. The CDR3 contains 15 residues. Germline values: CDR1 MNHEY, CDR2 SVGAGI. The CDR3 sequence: CASSYGATSTDTQYF. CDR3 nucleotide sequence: TGTGCCAGCAGTTACGGAGCGACTAGCACAGATACGCAGTATTTT.

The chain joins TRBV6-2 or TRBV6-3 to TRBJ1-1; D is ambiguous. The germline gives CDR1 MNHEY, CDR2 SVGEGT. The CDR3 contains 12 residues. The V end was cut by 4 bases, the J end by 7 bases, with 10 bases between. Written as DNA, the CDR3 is TGTGCCAGCAGTTCGGCGGGGAATGAAGCTTTCTTT. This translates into CASSSAGNEAFF.

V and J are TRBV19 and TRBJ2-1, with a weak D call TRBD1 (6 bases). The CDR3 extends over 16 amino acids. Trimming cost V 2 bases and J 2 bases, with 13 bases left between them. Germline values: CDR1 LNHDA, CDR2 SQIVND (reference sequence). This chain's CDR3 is CASSIWAGDPYNEQFF. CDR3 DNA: TGTGCCAGTAGTATATGGGCAGGGGACCCCTACAATGAGCAGTTCTTC.

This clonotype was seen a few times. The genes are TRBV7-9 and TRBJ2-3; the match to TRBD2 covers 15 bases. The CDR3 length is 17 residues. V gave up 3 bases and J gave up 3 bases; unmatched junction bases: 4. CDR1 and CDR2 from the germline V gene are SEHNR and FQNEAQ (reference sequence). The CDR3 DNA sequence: TGTGCCAGCAGCTTTGGACTAGCGGGAGGGCCAACAGATACGCAGTATTTT. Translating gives CASSFGLAGGPTDTQYF.

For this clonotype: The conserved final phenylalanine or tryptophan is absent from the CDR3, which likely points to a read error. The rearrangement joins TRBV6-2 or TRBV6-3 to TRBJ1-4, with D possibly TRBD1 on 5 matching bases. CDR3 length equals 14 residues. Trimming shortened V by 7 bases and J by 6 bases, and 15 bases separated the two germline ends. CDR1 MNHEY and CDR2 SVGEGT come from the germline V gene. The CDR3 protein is CASITGRADEKLFL. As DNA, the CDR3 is TGTGCCAGCATTACGGGCAGGGCGGATGAAAAACTGTTTCTT.

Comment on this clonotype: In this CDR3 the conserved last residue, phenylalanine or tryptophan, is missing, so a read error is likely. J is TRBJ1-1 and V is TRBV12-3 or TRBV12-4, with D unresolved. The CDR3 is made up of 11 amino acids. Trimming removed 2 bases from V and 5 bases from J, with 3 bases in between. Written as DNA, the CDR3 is TGTGCCAGCAGTTTACGGACTGAAGCTTTCTTA. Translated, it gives CASSLRTEAFL.

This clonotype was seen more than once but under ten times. Written as DNA, the CDR3 is TGTGCCAGCACGAACAACAGACCCCCTTACGAGCAGTACTTC. Its translation: CASTNNRPPYEQYF. The V gene is TRBV28, the J gene TRBJ2-7; D is ambiguous. Deletions cut 7 bases from V and 4 bases from J, with 17 bases between. The CDR3 is made up of 14 amino acids. Germline CDR1 is MDHEN and CDR2 is SYDVKM.

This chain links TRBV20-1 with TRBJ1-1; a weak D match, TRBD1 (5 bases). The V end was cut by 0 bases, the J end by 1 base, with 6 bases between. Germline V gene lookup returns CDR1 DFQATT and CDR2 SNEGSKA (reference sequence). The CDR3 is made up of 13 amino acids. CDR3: CSARDQGNTEAFF. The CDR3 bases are TGCAGTGCTAGAGATCAGGGGAACACTGAAGCTTTCTTT.

The chain's CDR3 is CASSAGQGNEKLFF. The CDR3 region has the DNA TGTGCCAGCAGTGCGGGACAGGGGAATGAAAAACTGTTTTTT. The chain has TRBV12-3 or TRBV12-4 and TRBJ1-4; 10 bases line up with TRBD1. The CDR3 contains 14 residues. The V segment lost 5 bases and the J segment 5 bases; nucleotides outside the gene matches: 2.

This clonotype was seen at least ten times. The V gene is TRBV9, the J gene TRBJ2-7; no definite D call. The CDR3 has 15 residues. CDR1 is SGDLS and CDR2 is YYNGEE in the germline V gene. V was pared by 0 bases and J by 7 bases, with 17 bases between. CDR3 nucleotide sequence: TGTGCCAGCAGCGTAGGTTTTGGACCCGTCGGAGAGCAGTACTTC. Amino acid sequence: CASSVGFGPVGEQYF. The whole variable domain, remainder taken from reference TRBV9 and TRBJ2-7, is DSGVTQTPKHLITATGQRVTLRCSPRSGDLSVYWYQQSLDQGLQFLIQYYNGEERAKGNILERFSAQQFPDLHSELNLSSLELGDSALYFCASSVGFGPVGEQYFGPGTRLTVT.

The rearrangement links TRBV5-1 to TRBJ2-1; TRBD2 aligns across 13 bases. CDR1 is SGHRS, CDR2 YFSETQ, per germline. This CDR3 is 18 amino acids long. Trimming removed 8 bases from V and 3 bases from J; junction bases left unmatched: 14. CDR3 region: CASHPGLAGTSGYNEQFF. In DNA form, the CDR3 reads TGCGCCAGTCACCCGGGACTAGCGGGAACCAGCGGCTACAATGAGCAGTTCTTC.

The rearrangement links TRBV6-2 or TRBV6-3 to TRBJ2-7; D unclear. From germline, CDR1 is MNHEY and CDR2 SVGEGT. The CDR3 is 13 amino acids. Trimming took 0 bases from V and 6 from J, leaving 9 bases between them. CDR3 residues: CASSYSPVVEQYF. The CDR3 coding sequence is TGTGCCAGCAGTTACTCCCCAGTGGTCGAGCAGTACTTC.

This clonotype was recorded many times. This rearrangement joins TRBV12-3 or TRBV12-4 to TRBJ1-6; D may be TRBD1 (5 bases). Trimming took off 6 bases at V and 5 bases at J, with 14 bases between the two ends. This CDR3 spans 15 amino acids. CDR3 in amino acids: CASSGWGTNNSPLHF. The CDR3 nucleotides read TGTGCCAGCAGCGGGTGGGGGACCAATAATTCACCCCTCCACTTT.

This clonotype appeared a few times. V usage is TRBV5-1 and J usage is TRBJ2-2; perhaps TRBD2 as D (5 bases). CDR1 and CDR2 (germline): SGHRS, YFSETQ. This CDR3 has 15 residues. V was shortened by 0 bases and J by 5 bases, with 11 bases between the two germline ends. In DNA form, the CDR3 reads TGCGCCAGCAGCTTGGCCGAACAGCGGACCGGGGAGCTGTTTTTT. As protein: CASSLAEQRTGELFF.

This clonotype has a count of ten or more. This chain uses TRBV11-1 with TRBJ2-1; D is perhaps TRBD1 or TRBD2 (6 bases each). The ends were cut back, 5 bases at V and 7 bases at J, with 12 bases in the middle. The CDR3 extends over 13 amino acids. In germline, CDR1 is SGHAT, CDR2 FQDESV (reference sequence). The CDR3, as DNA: TGTGCCAGCAGCCTCGAAGGGGGGAATGAGCAGTTCTTC. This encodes CASSLEGGNEQFF. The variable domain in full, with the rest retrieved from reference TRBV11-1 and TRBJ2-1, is EAEVAQSPRYKITEKSQAVAFWCDPISGHATLYWYRQILGQGPELLVQFQDESVVDDSQLPKDRFSAERLKGVDSTLKIQPAELGDSAMYLCASSLEGGNEQFFGPGTRLTVL.

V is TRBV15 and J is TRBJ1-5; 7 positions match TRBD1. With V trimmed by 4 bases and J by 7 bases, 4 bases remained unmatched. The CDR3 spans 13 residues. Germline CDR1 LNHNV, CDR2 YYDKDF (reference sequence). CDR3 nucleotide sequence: TGTGCCACCAGCAAGGGGGCTAGGCAGCCCCAGCATTTT. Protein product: CATSKGARQPQHF. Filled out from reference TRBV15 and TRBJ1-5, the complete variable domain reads DAMVIQNPRYQVTQFGKPVTLSCSQTLNHNVMYWYQQKSSQAPKLLFHYYDKDFNNEADTPDNFQSRRPNTSFCFLDIRSPGLGDTAMYLCATSKGARQPQHFGDGTRLSIL.

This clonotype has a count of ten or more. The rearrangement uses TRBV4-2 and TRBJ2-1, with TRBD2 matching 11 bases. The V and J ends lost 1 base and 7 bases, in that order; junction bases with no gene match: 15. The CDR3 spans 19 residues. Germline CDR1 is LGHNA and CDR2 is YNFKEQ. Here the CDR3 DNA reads TGTGCCAGCAGCCAAGTGGCTCTAGCGGGAGGAGGTTTAAAGAATGAGCAGTTCTTC. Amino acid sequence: CASSQVALAGGGLKNEQFF.

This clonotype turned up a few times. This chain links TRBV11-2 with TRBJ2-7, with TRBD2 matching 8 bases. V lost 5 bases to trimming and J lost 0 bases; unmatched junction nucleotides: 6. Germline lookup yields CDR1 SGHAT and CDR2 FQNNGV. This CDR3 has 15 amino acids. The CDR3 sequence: CASSLRGGPSYEQYF. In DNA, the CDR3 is TGTGCCAGCAGCCTTCGGGGGGGGCCCTCCTACGAGCAGTACTTC.